This is a list of T cell receptor beta chains from one sample in a study of T cell responses to AZD1222 COVID-19 vaccine. The method was immunoSEQ multiplex PCR; TCRdb's version includes in-frame clones alone and lacks a portion of them. Of about 72,000 clones in the sample, 80% to 90% were seen once. The material was peripheral blood, obtained 28 days after the second AZD1222 dose. The source is an adult who received the AZD1222 COVID-19 vaccine. Each CDR3 is given with its conserved first and last residue. The D gene is left open where the match is weak. The listing skips clone size in some rows; elsewhere it reads once, few, many or a size class.

>-|-|TRBV6-5|TRBJ2-2
TGTGCCAGCATACGGGAGTCCACCGGGGAGCTGTTTTTT
CASIRESTGELFF
>-|once|TRBV20-1|TRBJ1-2
TGCAGTGCTAGTCGGGGTTATGGCTACACCTTC
CSASRGYGYTF
>TRBD1|few|TRBV7-8|TRBJ1-1
TGTGCCAGCAGCTTAGGGACAGGGATTAACACTGAAGCTTTCTTT
CASSLGTGINTEAFF
>TRBD1|-|TRBV6-5|TRBJ2-1
TGTGCCAGCAGTACCGGGACAGGGAACAATGAGCAGTTCTTC
CASSTGTGNNEQFF
>TRBD2|-|TRBV7-9|TRBJ2-7
TGTGCCAGCAGCTTAGGTGGCCTAGCGGGCGAGCAGTACTTC
CASSLGGLAGEQYF
>-|-|TRBV3-1/TRBV3-2|TRBJ2-3
TGTGCCAGCAGCCCGTTTGGCACAGATACGCAGTATTTT
CASSPFGTDTQYF
>TRBD1|-|TRBV6-5|TRBJ1-5
TGTGCCAGCACCGAGACAGGGGCGGGTGTCGCCCAGCATTTT
CASTETGAGVAQHF
>TRBD1|-|TRBV19|TRBJ1-5
TGTGCCAGTAGTGTGGACAGGGCGGATCAGCCCCAGCATTTT
CASSVDRADQPQHF
>TRBD1|-|TRBV5-4|TRBJ2-6
TGTGCCAGCAGCTCGGGGGGACAGGGTCCCAGGGGGGCCAACGTCCTGACTTTC
CASSSGGQGPRGANVLTF
>-|-|TRBV28|TRBJ1-2
TGTGCCAGCAGATGGACAGTCCTTAACTCGGGCTACACCTTC
CASRWTVLNSGYTF
>TRBD2|-|TRBV7-3|TRBJ2-2
TGTGCCAGCAGCCCCAGCACGACTAGCGGGAACACCGGGGAGCTGTTTTTT
CASSPSTTSGNTGELFF
>-|-|TRBV6-5|TRBJ1-1
TGTGCCAGCAGTTACCGTCGAACGGCCAAGAACACTGAAGCTTTCTTT
CASSYRRTAKNTEAFF
>-|once|TRBV5-4|TRBJ2-3
TGTGCCAGCAGCTTTGGTAGGGAAAACACAGATACGCAGTATTTT
CASSFGRENTDTQYF
>TRBD1|-|TRBV12-5|TRBJ2-5
TGTGCTAGTGGTTTGGGACAGGGTGAGACCCAGTACTTC
CASGLGQGETQYF
>-|-|TRBV19|TRBJ1-5
TGTGCCAGTAGTGCCGACAGCCGTAAGCCCCAGCATTTT
CASSADSRKPQHF
>-|-|TRBV20-1|TRBJ1-1
TGCAGTGCACCAGGGGAGACTGAAGCTTTCTTT
CSAPGETEAFF
>TRBD1|-|TRBV5-1|TRBJ1-5
TGCGCCAGCAGCTGGACGGGACAGTACAATCAGCCCCAGCATTTT
CASSWTGQYNQPQHF
>TRBD1|-|TRBV18|TRBJ2-2
TGTGCCAGCTCACCAAGGACAGGGGGGAACACCGGGGAGCTGTTTTTT
CASSPRTGGNTGELFF
>-|-|TRBV27|TRBJ1-5
TGTGCCAGCAGTTTATACAGGGAAGGCAATCAGCCCCAGCATTTT
CASSLYREGNQPQHF
>-|once|TRBV21-1|TRBJ2-7
TGTGCCAGCAATAACAGGGGCCTCCCTACGGAGCAGTACTTC
CASNNRGLPTEQYF
>-|-|TRBV4-3|TRBJ2-5
TGCGCCAGCAGCCAAGGACAAATGGGACAGACCCAGTACTTC
CASSQGQMGQTQYF
>TRBD2|-|TRBV2|TRBJ2-2
TGTGCCAGCGGGACTAGCGGGAGGGGGGAGCTGTTTTTT
CASGTSGRGELFF
>TRBD1|-|TRBV10-1|TRBJ1-1
TGCGCCAGCAGTGAGTGGACAGGGGGCACTGAAGCTTTCTTT
CASSEWTGGTEAFF
>-|once|TRBV5-8|TRBJ1-1
TGTGCCAGCAGAGACCGGACGGCGGGAGTGGCTTTCTTT
CASRDRTAGVAFF
>-|-|TRBV2|TRBJ2-4
TGTGCCAGCAGCGCCCGGGGCTTGCGAATAGCCAAAAACATTCAGTACTTC
CASSARGLRIAKNIQYF
>-|few|TRBV5-4|TRBJ1-5
TGTGCCAGCAGCTTGTCCGGGCAGGGCACCCAGCATTTT
CASSLSGQGTQHF
>-|-|TRBV3-1/TRBV3-2|TRBJ1-3
TGTGCCAGCAGCCAAGCAGGGGTCTCCGGCTCTGGAAACACCATATATTTT
CASSQAGVSGSGNTIYF
>-|-|TRBV19|TRBJ1-5
TGTGCCAGTAGTATAGCAACAGGGTTTCAGCCCCAGCATTTT
CASSIATGFQPQHF
>TRBD1|-|TRBV5-4|TRBJ1-2
TGTGCCAGCAGCTTGGGGGACAGGGGAGGATATGGCTACACCTTC
CASSLGDRGGYGYTF
>TRBD1|-|TRBV5-4|TRBJ2-7
TGTGCCAGCAGCTTGGCGGCAGGGGGCTACGAGCAGTACTTC
CASSLAAGGYEQYF
>-|once|TRBV28|TRBJ1-3
TGTGCCAGCAGTCTCCCCGCGGAGGTCGGGAACACCATATATTTT
CASSLPAEVGNTIYF
>-|-|TRBV4-1|TRBJ1-4
TGCGCCAGCAGCCAAGAGACGGGGGTAGGGGAAAAACTGTTTTTT
CASSQETGVGEKLFF
>TRBD2|-|TRBV5-4|TRBJ2-2
TGTGCCAGCAGCTTTGAGCGGGGGAACACCGGGGAGCTGTTTTTT
CASSFERGNTGELFF
>-|-|TRBV28|TRBJ1-2
TGTGCCAGCAGCCCACCCCGGGGGCGCAACTATGGCTACACCTTC
CASSPPRGRNYGYTF
>-|once|TRBV30|TRBJ1-4
TGTGCCTGGAGTGTAGGGCCAGGGTCACGTCGGGAAAAACTGTTTTTT
CAWSVGPGSRREKLFF
>-|once|TRBV10-3|TRBJ2-2
TGTGCCATCAGTGAGGCCGAGGACTTGGCAAACACCGGGGAGCTGTTTTTT
CAISEAEDLANTGELFF
>-|-|TRBV5-1|TRBJ1-3
TGCGCCAGCAGCCCGTGGGACGGACGTTTTGGAAACACCATATATTTT
CASSPWDGRFGNTIYF
>-|-|TRBV7-9|TRBJ2-1
TGTGCCAGCAGTTGGGGGGCGGGACCGTACAATGAGCAGTTCTTC
CASSWGAGPYNEQFF
>TRBD1|-|TRBV28|TRBJ2-7
TGTGCCAGCACCTCCCCCGGGACAGGGGTCGAGCAGTACTTC
CASTSPGTGVEQYF